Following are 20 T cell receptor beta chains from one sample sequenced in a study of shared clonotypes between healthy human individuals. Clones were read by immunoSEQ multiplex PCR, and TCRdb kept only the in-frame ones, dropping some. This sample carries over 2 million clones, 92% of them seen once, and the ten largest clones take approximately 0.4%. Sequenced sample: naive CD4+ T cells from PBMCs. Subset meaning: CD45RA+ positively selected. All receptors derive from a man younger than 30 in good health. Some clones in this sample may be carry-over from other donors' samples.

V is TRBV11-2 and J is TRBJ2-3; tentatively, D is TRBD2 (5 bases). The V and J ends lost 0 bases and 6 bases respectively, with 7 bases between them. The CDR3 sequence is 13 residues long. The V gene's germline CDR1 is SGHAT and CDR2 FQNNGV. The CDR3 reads CASSLDPGDTQYF. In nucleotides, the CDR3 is TGTGCCAGCAGCTTAGATCCGGGGGATACGCAGTATTTT.

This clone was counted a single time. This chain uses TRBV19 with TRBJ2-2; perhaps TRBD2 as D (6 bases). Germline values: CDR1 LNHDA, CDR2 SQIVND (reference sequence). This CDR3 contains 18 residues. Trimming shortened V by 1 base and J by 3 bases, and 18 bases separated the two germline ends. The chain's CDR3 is CASSIVGYAGKYTGELFF. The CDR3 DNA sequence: TGTGCCAGTAGTATAGTTGGGTACGCGGGGAAGTACACCGGGGAGCTGTTTTTT. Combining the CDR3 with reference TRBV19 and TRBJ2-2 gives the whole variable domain DGGITQSPKYLFRKEGQNVTLSCEQNLNHDAMYWYRQDPGQGLRLIYYSQIVNDFQKGDIAEGYSVSREKKESFPLTVTSAQKNPTAFYLCASSIVGYAGKYTGELFFGEGSRLTVL.

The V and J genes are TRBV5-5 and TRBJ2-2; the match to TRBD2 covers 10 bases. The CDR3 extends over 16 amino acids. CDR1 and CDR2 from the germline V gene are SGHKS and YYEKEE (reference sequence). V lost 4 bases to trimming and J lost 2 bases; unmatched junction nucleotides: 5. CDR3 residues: CASSPRTSGNTGELFF. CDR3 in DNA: TGTGCCAGCAGCCCAAGGACTAGCGGAAACACCGGGGAGCTGTTTTTT.

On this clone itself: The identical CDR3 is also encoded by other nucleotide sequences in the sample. The CDR3 here is CASSLVADTEAFF. In DNA form, the CDR3 reads TGTGCCAGCAGCTTAGTGGCAGACACTGAAGCTTTCTTT. The gene calls are TRBV11-2 and TRBJ1-1; D remains unclear. Trimming removed 1 base from V and 3 bases from J, with 6 bases in between. CDR1 is SGHAT and CDR2 is FQNNGV in the germline V gene. This CDR3 spans 13 amino acids.

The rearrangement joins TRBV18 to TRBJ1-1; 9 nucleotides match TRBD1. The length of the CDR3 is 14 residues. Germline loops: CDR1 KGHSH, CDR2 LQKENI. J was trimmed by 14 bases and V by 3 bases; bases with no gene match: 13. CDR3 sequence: CASSPGQGPVRGFF. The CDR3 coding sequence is TGTGCCAGCTCACCCGGACAGGGGCCAGTGAGGGGCTTCTTT.

Here the CDR3 DNA reads TGTGCCAGCAGCTTTCCCGACGGACTGGACATTTCCTACGAGCAGTACTTC. Translating it yields CASSFPDGLDISYEQYF. This sequence joins TRBV28 and TRBJ2-7; possibly TRBD1 or TRBD2 for D (5 bases each). Germline V lookup: CDR1 MDHEN, CDR2 SYDVKM. The V gene lost 6 bases and the J gene lost 1 base, with 22 bases spanning the gap. The CDR3 loop spans 17 amino acids.

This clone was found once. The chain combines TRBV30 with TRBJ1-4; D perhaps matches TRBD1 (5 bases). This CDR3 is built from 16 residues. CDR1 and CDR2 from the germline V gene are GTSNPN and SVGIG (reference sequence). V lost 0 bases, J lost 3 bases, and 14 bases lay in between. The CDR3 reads CAWSVNRGGANEKLFF. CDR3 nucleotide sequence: TGTGCCTGGAGTGTAAACCGGGGGGGAGCTAATGAAAAACTGTTTTTT.

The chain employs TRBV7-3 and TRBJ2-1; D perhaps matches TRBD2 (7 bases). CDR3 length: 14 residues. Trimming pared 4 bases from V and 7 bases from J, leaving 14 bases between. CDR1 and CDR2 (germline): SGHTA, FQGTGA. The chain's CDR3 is CASSYNREGNEQFF. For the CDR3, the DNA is TGTGCCAGCAGCTACAACAGGGAGGGGAATGAGCAGTTCTTC.

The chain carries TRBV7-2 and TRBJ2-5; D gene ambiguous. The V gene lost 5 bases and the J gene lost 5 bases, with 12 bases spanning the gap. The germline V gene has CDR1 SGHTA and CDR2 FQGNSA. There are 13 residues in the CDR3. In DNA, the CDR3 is TGTGCCAGCAGCCTACAGCGAGCGGAGACCCAGTACTTC. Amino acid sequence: CASSLQRAETQYF.

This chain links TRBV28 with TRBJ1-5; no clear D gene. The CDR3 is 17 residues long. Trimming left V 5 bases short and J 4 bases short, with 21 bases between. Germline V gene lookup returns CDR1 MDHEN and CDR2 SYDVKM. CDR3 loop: CASSPSPTASKNQPQHF. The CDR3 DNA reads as TGTGCCAGCAGTCCCTCCCCGACGGCGTCCAAGAATCAGCCCCAGCATTTT.

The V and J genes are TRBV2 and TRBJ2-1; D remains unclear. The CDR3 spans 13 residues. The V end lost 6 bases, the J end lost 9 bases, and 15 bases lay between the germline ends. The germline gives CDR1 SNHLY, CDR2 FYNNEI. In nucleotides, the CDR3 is TGTGCCAGCAGAGCCCGTTACTTCGCTGAGCAGTTCTTC. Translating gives CASRARYFAEQFF.

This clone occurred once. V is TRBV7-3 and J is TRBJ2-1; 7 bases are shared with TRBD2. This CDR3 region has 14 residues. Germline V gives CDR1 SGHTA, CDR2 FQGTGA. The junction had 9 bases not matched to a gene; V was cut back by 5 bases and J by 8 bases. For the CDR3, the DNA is TGTGCCAGCAGCCCCCAACTAGCGAGCGATGAGCAGTTCTTC. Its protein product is CASSPQLASDEQFF.

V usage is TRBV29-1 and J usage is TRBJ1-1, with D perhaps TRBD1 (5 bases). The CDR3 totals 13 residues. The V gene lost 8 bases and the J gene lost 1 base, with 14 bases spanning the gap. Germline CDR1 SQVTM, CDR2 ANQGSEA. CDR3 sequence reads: CSPQKRGNTEAFF. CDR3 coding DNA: TGCAGCCCACAGAAGAGGGGGAACACTGAAGCTTTCTTT.

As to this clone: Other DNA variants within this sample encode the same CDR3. As DNA, the CDR3 is TGCGCCAGCAGCCAGGATTACAGGGGTAGCAATCAGCCCCAGCATTTT. It specifies CASSQDYRGSNQPQHF. V gene TRBV4-1 combines with J gene TRBJ1-5; 7 bases agree with TRBD1. The ends lost 3 bases at V and 0 bases at J; junction bases unmatched: 5. CDR3 length: 16 amino acids. In germline, CDR1 is MGHRA, CDR2 YSYEKL.

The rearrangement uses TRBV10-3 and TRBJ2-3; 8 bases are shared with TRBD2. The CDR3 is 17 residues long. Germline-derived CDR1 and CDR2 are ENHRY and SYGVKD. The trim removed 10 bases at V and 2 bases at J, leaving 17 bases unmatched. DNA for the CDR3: TGTGCCACCCAAAAACTAGCGGTCAGGTGGAACACAGATACGCAGTATTTT. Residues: CATQKLAVRWNTDTQYF.

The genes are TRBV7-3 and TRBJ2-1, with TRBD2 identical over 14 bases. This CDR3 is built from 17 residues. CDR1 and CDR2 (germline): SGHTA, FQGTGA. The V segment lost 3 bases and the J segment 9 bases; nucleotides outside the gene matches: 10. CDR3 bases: TGTGCCAGCAGCTTGATTCACGGGACTAGCGGGAGCGGTGAGCAGTTCTTC. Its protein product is CASSLIHGTSGSGEQFF.

CDR3 bases: TGTGCCAGCAGTGCGCAGGTTCCGAACACCGGGGAGCTGTTTTTT. Its protein product is CASSAQVPNTGELFF. The V gene is TRBV2, the J gene TRBJ2-2; D is ambiguous. The V end lost 4 bases, the J end lost 0 bases, and 9 bases lay between the germline ends. Germline V gives CDR1 SNHLY, CDR2 FYNNEI. The CDR3 consists of 15 residues. The full variable domain, with the rest looked up from reference TRBV2 and TRBJ2-2, is EPEVTQTPSHQVTQMGQEVILRCVPISNHLYFYWYRQILGQKVEFLVSFYNNEISEKSEIFDDQFSVERPDGSNFTLKIRSTKLEDSAMYFCASSAQVPNTGELFFGEGSRLTVL.

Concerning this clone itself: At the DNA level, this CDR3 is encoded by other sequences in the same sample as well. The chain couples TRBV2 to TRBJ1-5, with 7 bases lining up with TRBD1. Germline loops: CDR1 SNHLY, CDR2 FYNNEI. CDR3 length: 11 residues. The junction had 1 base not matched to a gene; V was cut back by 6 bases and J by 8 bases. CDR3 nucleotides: TGTGCCAGCAGCCAGGGGGAGCCCCAGCATTTT. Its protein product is CASSQGEPQHF.

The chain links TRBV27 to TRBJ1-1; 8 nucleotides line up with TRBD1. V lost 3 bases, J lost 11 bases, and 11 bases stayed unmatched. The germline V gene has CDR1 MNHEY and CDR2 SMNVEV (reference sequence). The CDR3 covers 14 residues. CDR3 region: CASSFWAGGDKAFF. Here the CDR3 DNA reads TGTGCCAGCAGTTTTTGGGCAGGGGGCGATAAGGCTTTCTTT.

The CDR3 DNA reads as TGTGCCAGCAGCTTATCCAGGGGGCAAGAGACCCAGTACTTC. This sequence encodes CASSLSRGQETQYF. The chain uses TRBV11-2 and TRBJ2-5; 7 bases map to TRBD1. Trimming cost V 2 bases and J 2 bases; bases outside gene matches: 2. The germline V gene has CDR1 SGHAT and CDR2 FQNNGV. This CDR3 has 14 residues.